This T cell receptor beta chain was sequenced during a study of CD8+ T cells in alopecia areata (dated by TCRdb to 2017 to 2018). Turning to the overall study: Treated patients were enrolled in an open-label pilot trial of oral tofacitinib, 5 to 10 mg twice daily, for moderate-to-severe alopecia areata. Tofacitinib was given for 6 to 18 months, followed by 6 months of follow-up off drug to assess delayed response and recurrence. For the treated patients, the SALT score, which quantifies what percentage of scalp surface area is affected, served as the measure of disease severity. In both human patients and the C3H/HeJ mouse model, the study applied high-throughput TCRbeta sequencing to look at T cell clonal expansion in alopecia areata. In humans, TCRbeta sequencing was performed on scalp tissue and on sorted CD4+ and CD8+ peripheral blood T cells from healthy controls and from patients with patchy or totalis/universalis alopecia areata. Biopsies were taken from tofacitinib-treated patients at baseline and at 4 and 24 weeks of treatment, and a later scalp biopsy was taken in several of the tofacitinib-treated patients. Clonality in the scalp was compared among normal scalp (n=4), patchy alopecia areata scalp (n=8), and alopecia totalis/universalis scalp (n=8). RNA was extracted with the PAXgene miRNA kit for fixed scalp, the miRNeasy kit for PBMCs, and the RNeasy kit for mouse skin. TCRbeta CDR3 regions were amplified by immunoSEQ multiplex PCR using 35 Vbeta forward and 13 Jbeta reverse primers. What the research found in general, with its limitations: With tofacitinib, both scalp clonality and the number of expanded CD8+ clones among the top 100 scalp clones went down significantly. Higher clonality and more expanded CD8+ clones were observed in lesional scalp than in normal scalp, particularly in alopecia totalis/universalis, a finding suggestive of antigenic drive. Many expanded lesional clones persisted in scalp and blood during tofacitinib treatment, which may partly explain relapse after stopping treatment. Scalp TCR repertoire analysis is complicated because resident alphabeta T cells in normal human skin are also sequenced, whereas mouse skin is dominated by gammadelta T cells. Because the treated cohort was small and had only one nonresponder, larger studies are needed to examine links between baseline CD8+ expansion and response. Shared TCR sequences between patients were less evident than in mice, which may be partly attributable to HLA diversity in the patient population.

The library was obtained by the immunoSEQ multiplex PCR assay. For TCR sequencing, RNA was extracted from every sample and reverse transcribed into cDNA to serve as template. First-strand cDNA was synthesized using SuperScript III with a 2:1 mix of oligo-dT and random hexamers. A synthetic immune receptor repertoire was used to measure amplification bias, and any remaining bias was corrected computationally. As for the original processing: Raw reads were preprocessed to remove errors, and CDR3 was defined according to IMGT conventions as the region from the conserved cysteine to phenylalanine. Clonality was calculated as 1 minus Shannon entropy normalized by log2 of the number of productive unique TCRs. Scalp TCRbeta sequences were cross-referenced with sorted blood CD4 and CD8 repertoires so that the CD4 or CD8 identity of scalp clones could be inferred. Entries here come from immuneACCESS through TCRdb and include only in-frame sequences with V and J called. Some clones fail to appear in such tables; in the studies checked, an unresolved V gene covers under half of the shortfall, and the cause of the remainder is unknown. That table furnishes V, J and clone size, whereas the DNA furnished D and trimming. This sample has some 180,000 clones in its table, and roughly half of those were observed once. Of the sample, over 9.5% is held by the ten largest clones.

The germline V end is reduced by 2 bases and the J end by 5 bases; junction bases left unmatched: 8. From the cysteine through the phenylalanine, the CDR3 covers 16 amino acids. Here the CDR3 DNA is all that survives: 48 bases in frame from base 1. CDR1 LGHNA and CDR2 YSLEER are derived from the germline V gene. This specimen's treatment or condition label, interpreted: oral pan-JAK inhibitor, 5-10 mg twice daily. Peripheral blood and lesional scalp punch biopsies were obtained from patients with alopecia areata. PBMCs were isolated by density centrifugation and stained for CD3, CD4 and CD8, and CD4+ and CD8+ T cells were sorted on a FACSAria. This clone came up a few times. Its specific antigen is unknown. Base-call qualities are not available, and no considerably larger clone is one nucleotide away.

The TCR sequence derives from a human donor with alopecia areata. Sequences were derived from CD8+ T cells sorted from blood, sampled around week 52, from a patient treated with tofacitinib. The chain is encoded by TRBV4-3 joined to TRBJ2-1; a stretch of 8 junction bases matches TRBD2. CDR3 loop: CASSQSAGGQNNEQFF. The sequenced DNA is TGCGCCAGCAGCCAATCGGCGGGGGGACAAAACAATGAGCAGTTCTTC.